The 25 T cell receptor beta chains in this list originate from one sample, sequenced in a study of OX40 agonist ivuxolimab in advanced cancers. TCRdb's table, derived via immunoSEQ multiplex PCR, lists solely in-frame clones and lacks some. This sample has about 96,000 clones, with roughly four fifths found just once. This specimen consisted of CD4+ or CD8+ T cells sorted from blood, obtained in a trial of the OX40 agonist ivuxolimab. The receptor set was obtained from an adult with an advanced solid tumor such as melanoma, head and neck, liver or kidney cancer.

This chain uses TRBV5-5 with TRBJ2-7; 11 bases line up with TRBD2. Germline CDR1 SGHKS, CDR2 YYEKEE (reference sequence). This CDR3 is built from 16 residues. Germline trimming cut 2 bases from V and 1 base from J; bases unmatched to any gene: 5. The CDR3 nucleotides are TGTGCCAGCAGCTTTAGCGGGGGGGCATCGTCCTACGAGCAGTACTTC. The encoded protein is CASSFSGGASSYEQYF. The whole variable domain, remainder taken from reference TRBV5-5 and TRBJ2-7, is DAGVTQSPTHLIKTRGQQVTLRCSPISGHKSVSWYQQVLGQGPQFIFQYYEKEERGRGNFPDRFSARQFPNYSSELNVNALLLGDSALYLCASSFSGGASSYEQYFGPGTRLTVT.

This rearrangement joins TRBV6-1 to TRBJ1-2; TRBD1 matches 7 bases. The CDR3 runs 14 residues. The V and J ends lost 4 bases and 7 bases, in that order; junction bases with no gene match: 9. Germline CDR1 MNHNS, CDR2 SASEGT. The CDR3 sequence is CASSVDRVISGYTF. In DNA form, the CDR3 reads TGTGCCAGCAGTGTTGACAGGGTTATCTCTGGCTACACCTTC.

This sequence joins TRBV30 and TRBJ2-3; no firm D call. The CDR3 extends over 14 amino acids. The germline gives CDR1 GTSNPN, CDR2 SVGIG (reference sequence). V gave up 2 bases and J gave up 2 bases, with 11 bases separating them. In DNA form, the CDR3 reads TGTGCCTGGAGTACCCCCCGGTTCACAGATACGCAGTATTTT. Translating it yields CAWSTPRFTDTQYF.

By proportion, this clone is medium-sized (0.01 to 0.1%). J is TRBJ1-3 and V is TRBV14; D is undetermined. V lost 0 bases and J lost 8, with 14 bases in between. Germline CDR1 is SGHDN and CDR2 is FVKESK. This CDR3 spans 15 amino acids. CDR3 loop: CASSQEGGDRDTIYF. The DNA of the CDR3 is TGTGCCAGCAGCCAAGAGGGCGGAGACCGGGACACCATATATTTT.

The chain has TRBV6-5 and TRBJ2-7, with 14 bases that match TRBD2. Germline trimming cut 5 bases from V and 6 bases from J; bases unmatched to any gene: 6. Per germline, CDR1 MNHEY and CDR2 SVGAGI. The length of the CDR3 is 15 residues. DNA for the CDR3: TGTGCCAGCAGTGGGGGGACTAGCGGGAGAGGCGAGCAGTACTTC. It encodes CASSGGTSGRGEQYF.

This chain links TRBV7-2 with TRBJ1-4; D possibly corresponds to TRBD1 (5 bases). V lost 2 bases and J 7 bases, leaving 23 bases between the germline ends. Germline V gene lookup returns CDR1 SGHTA and CDR2 FQGNSA. The CDR3 is made up of 18 amino acids. CDR3 amino acids: CASSLRGGAGVDGEKLFF. DNA for the CDR3: TGTGCCAGCAGCTTAAGGGGAGGGGCGGGAGTAGACGGTGAAAAACTGTTTTTT.

V gene TRBV19 combines with J gene TRBJ2-5; 7 bases align to TRBD2. The CDR3 is 15 residues long. V lost 3 bases to trimming and J lost 2 bases; unmatched junction nucleotides: 6. Germline V lookup: CDR1 LNHDA, CDR2 SQIVND (reference sequence). The chain's CDR3 is CASSIRASGQETQYF. DNA of the CDR3: TGTGCCAGTAGTATCCGGGCTAGCGGTCAAGAGACCCAGTACTTC.

This chain links TRBV4-1 with TRBJ2-2, with 7 bases matching TRBD1. CDR1 is MGHRA and CDR2 is YSYEKL in the germline V gene. After removal of 0 bases from V and 6 bases from J, the junction contained 10 bases not matched to a gene. This CDR3 is 17 amino acids long. CDR3 DNA sequence: TGCGCCAGCAGCCAAGATAGCTACAGGGGTCGGGCCGGGGAGCTGTTTTTT. It codes for CASSQDSYRGRAGELFF.

The rearrangement uses TRBV27 and TRBJ2-1; 13 bases fit TRBD2. The CDR3 loop spans 15 amino acids. J lost 8 bases, V lost 5 bases, and 6 bases had no gene match. Germline V gene data show CDR1 as MNHEY and CDR2 as SMNVEV (reference sequence). CDR3 in DNA: TGTGCCAGCAGTCCGGGACTAGCGGGATCTCATGAGCAGTTCTTC. It is translated as CASSPGLAGSHEQFF.

This chain joins TRBV7-9 and TRBJ2-1, with TRBD2 identical over 13 bases. There are 19 residues in the CDR3. The V segment lost 3 bases and the J segment 0 bases; nucleotides outside the gene matches: 8. CDR1 SEHNR and CDR2 FQNEAQ come from the germline V gene (reference sequence). CDR3: CASSFSGTSGTSSYNEQFF. The CDR3 DNA is TGTGCCAGCAGCTTTTCCGGGACTAGCGGGACTTCCTCCTACAATGAGCAGTTCTTC.

The gene calls are TRBV30 and TRBJ2-2; TRBD2 is a possible D gene (6 bases). The germline V gene has CDR1 GTSNPN and CDR2 SVGIG (reference sequence). CDR3 length: 12 amino acids. The CDR3 spells CEAGTSTGELFF. The CDR3 coding sequence is TGTGAAGCAGGGACTTCAACCGGGGAGCTGTTTTTT.

This clone has only one observation. This chain connects TRBV6-5 to TRBJ2-1, with 14 bases lining up with TRBD2. V was clipped by 10 bases and J by 8 bases; unmatched bases: 10. Germline lookup yields CDR1 MNHEY and CDR2 SVGAGI. CDR3 size: 15 residues. The CDR3 is CATSGLAGVGDEQFF. DNA for the CDR3: TGTGCCACCTCGGGACTAGCGGGAGTAGGGGATGAGCAGTTCTTC.

The chain carries TRBV7-2 and TRBJ1-6; possibly TRBD1 for D (5 bases). CDR1 is SGHTA and CDR2 is FQGNSA in the germline V gene. V was cut by 2 bases and J by 9 bases, with 14 bases left in between. This CDR3 is 15 amino acids long. As DNA, the CDR3 is TGTGCCAGCAGCTTAACCAGGGTGACGGCTTCACCCCTCCACTTT. Translated: CASSLTRVTASPLHF.

The chain combines TRBV6-5 with TRBJ1-1; unclear D gene. Germline CDR1 reads MNHEY; CDR2 reads SVGAGI. V lost 2 bases and J lost 2, with 6 bases in between. The CDR3 has 13 residues. The CDR3 DNA reads as TGTGCCAGCAGTTACATCCTAAACACTGAAGCTTTCTTT. Protein product: CASSYILNTEAFF.

This clone was seen only once. The chain uses TRBV6-4 and TRBJ2-1; D tentatively fits TRBD1 or TRBD2 (6 bases each). V was shortened by 2 bases and J by 6 bases, with 20 bases between the two germline ends. The length of the CDR3 is 17 residues. The germline V gene has CDR1 MRHNA and CDR2 SNTAGT. CDR3 DNA: TGTGCCAGCAGTGACACAGGCGGGACACCTTTGGGCAATGAGCAGTTCTTC. The encoded protein is CASSDTGGTPLGNEQFF.

Of note for this clone: This sample includes further DNA sequences coding for the same CDR3. This chain uses TRBV7-8 with TRBJ2-7, with no clear D. The V gene lost 1 base and the J gene lost 5 bases, with 3 bases spanning the gap. The CDR3 is 11 amino acids. Germline lookup yields CDR1 SGHVS and CDR2 FQNEAQ. In nucleotides, the CDR3 is TGTGCCAGCAGCTTAGAGGACGAGCAGTACTTC. It codes for CASSLEDEQYF.

This clone was observed once. The chain couples TRBV27 to TRBJ1-5, with D hard to call. CDR1 and CDR2 (germline): MNHEY, SMNVEV (reference sequence). CDR3 length: 14 residues. V was cut by 6 bases and J by 6 bases, with 15 bases left in between. The CDR3 DNA is TGTGCCAGCAGGACTTACGGGGAGTCTCAGCCCCAGCATTTT. Protein: CASRTYGESQPQHF.

This clone occurred a few times. The chain carries TRBV11-2 and TRBJ2-1; D is unresolved. V lost 5 bases, J lost 7 bases, and 18 bases lay in between. CDR3 length: 15 amino acids. Germline values: CDR1 SGHAT, CDR2 FQNNGV. The CDR3 coding sequence is TGTGCCAGCAGCCCAGGTCAAGGTGCGCTGAATGAGCAGTTCTTC. Its translation: CASSPGQGALNEQFF.

This CDR3 is CASSPRAGQTNTGELFF. The CDR3, as DNA: TGTGCCAGCAGCCCGAGGGCTGGACAGACTAACACCGGGGAGCTGTTTTTT. V gene TRBV5-4 combines with J gene TRBJ2-2; D is possibly TRBD1 (6 bases). CDR1 and CDR2 from the germline V gene are SGHNT and YYREEE (reference sequence). V lost 4 bases to trimming and J lost 2 bases, with 18 bases between them. The CDR3 sequence is 17 residues long.

V is TRBV9 and J is TRBJ2-1; TRBD1 or TRBD2 may be the D gene (6 bases each). Trimming removed 7 bases at V and 2 bases at J, with 16 bases between. There are 15 residues in the CDR3. CDR1 is SGDLS, CDR2 YYNGEE, per germline. The DNA of the CDR3 is TGTGCCAGCGCCCTGGAGGGGGGACCCTACAATGAGCAGTTCTTC. This sequence encodes CASALEGGPYNEQFF.

The chain's CDR3 is CASIPAGSSGYTGELFF. As DNA, the CDR3 is TGTGCCAGCATCCCCGCCGGATCTAGCGGCTACACCGGGGAGCTGTTTTTT. The rearrangement links TRBV7-9 to TRBJ2-2, with 7 positions matching TRBD2. This CDR3 region has 17 residues. Trimming at V came to 7 bases and at J to 3 bases, leaving 14 bases not matched to a gene. Germline V CDR1 and CDR2: SEHNR, FQNEAQ (reference sequence).

This chain links TRBV7-2 with TRBJ2-1, with no clear D. The CDR3 has 17 residues. CDR1 is SGHTA, CDR2 FQGNSA, per germline. Trimming pared 1 base from V and 7 bases from J, leaving 20 bases between. CDR3 protein: CASSLESPLPLINEQFF. The CDR3 DNA is TGTGCCAGCAGCTTAGAGAGCCCTCTGCCTCTGATTAATGAGCAGTTCTTC. Using reference TRBV7-2 and TRBJ2-1 for the parts outside the CDR3, the full variable domain is GAGVSQSPSNKVTEKGKDVELRCDPISGHTALYWYRQSLGQGLEFLIYFQGNSAPDKSGLPSDRFSAERTGGSVSTLTIQRTQQEDSAVYLCASSLESPLPLINEQFFGPGTRLTVL.

In this sample, this clone turned up a few times. The chain employs TRBV2 and TRBJ1-5; no firm D call. Germline V gene lookup returns CDR1 SNHLY and CDR2 FYNNEI. V lost 6 bases and J lost 0, with 12 bases in between. The CDR3 has 15 amino acids. The CDR3 reads CASRRGGNSNQPQHF. The CDR3 region has the DNA TGTGCCAGCAGACGTGGAGGGAATAGCAATCAGCCCCAGCATTTT.

The chain recombines TRBV12-5 with TRBJ2-7; a possible D gene is TRBD1 (5 bases). V was cut by 0 bases and J by 4 bases, with 25 bases left in between. CDR1 is LGHNT and CDR2 is FRNRAP in the germline V gene. This CDR3 has 19 residues. The CDR3 bases are TGTGCTAGTGGTTTGGTAAGTAAACACACAGGCGGTATGAAGTACGAGCAGTACTTC. Its translation is CASGLVSKHTGGMKYEQYF. The full variable domain, rest sourced from reference TRBV12-5 and TRBJ2-7, is DARVTQTPRHKVTEMGQEVTMRCQPILGHNTVFWYRQTMMQGLELLAYFRNRAPLDDSGMPKDRFSAEMPDATLATLKIQPSEPRDSAVYFCASGLVSKHTGGMKYEQYFGPGTRLTVT.

This chain uses TRBV5-1 with TRBJ1-5; no reliable D call. The V gene's germline CDR1 is SGHRS and CDR2 YFSETQ. Deletions cut 5 bases from V and 0 bases from J, with 9 bases between. The CDR3 consists of 14 residues. The CDR3 here is CASRVDYSNQPQHF. For the CDR3, the DNA is TGCGCCAGCAGGGTAGATTATAGCAATCAGCCCCAGCATTTT.